The 2 T cell receptor beta chains below all came from one sample that was sequenced in a study of tumor-infiltrating lymphocytes in localized non-small cell lung cancer. The table came from immunoSEQ multiplex PCR; TCRdb's copy has only in-frame clones and leaves some out. The table records 9,200 or so clones, about 80% of them present only once. Sequencing was carried out using uninvolved lung tissue not adjacent to the tumor. All receptors derive from a human donor with non-small cell lung cancer.

The chain recombines TRBV5-6 with TRBJ2-3, with a weak D call TRBD1 (6 bases). Germline lookup yields CDR1 SGHDT and CDR2 YYEEEE. This CDR3 has 15 residues. V was clipped by 4 bases and J by 4 bases, with 16 bases between them. The CDR3 sequence: CASSGTGNWADTQYF. The CDR3 region has the DNA TGTGCCAGCAGCGGTACAGGGAACTGGGCAGATACGCAGTATTTT.

The J gene is TRBJ2-1, the V gene TRBV6-6; 7 nucleotides line up with TRBD1. V lost 2 bases to trimming and J lost 5 bases; unmatched junction nucleotides: 6. This CDR3 comprises 15 residues. Germline CDR1 is MNHNY and CDR2 is SVGAGI (reference sequence). The CDR3 spells CASSYKGGADNEQFF. The CDR3 DNA follows: TGTGCCAGCAGTTACAAAGGGGGCGCCGACAATGAGCAGTTCTTC.